This T cell receptor beta chain was recovered during a study of cytomegalovirus exposure and HLA in healthy donors. Study-wide context: Earlier findings included roughly 120 million unique TCR beta sequences obtained from 150 million to 200 million T cells.

13 Jbeta primers and 60 Vbeta primers were used for the PCR. TCRdb's copy holds only in-frame clones and misses some; the assay was immunoSEQ multiplex PCR. The data show some 120,000 clones, 74% seen once. J gave up 3 bases and V 4 bases, and 12 bases lay outside the gene matches. The CDR3 sequence is 16 residues long. CDR1 and CDR2 from the germline V gene are SGHRS and YFSETQ. Comments on this clone: Its antigen is as yet unknown.

General study points: Available immune exposure information was restricted to CMV serostatus only.

V gene TRBV5-1 combines with J gene TRBJ2-5, with 7 bases aligning to TRBD1. The specimen was PBMCs. The TCR originated in a woman in her fifties or sixties in good health and CMV-seropositive. Written as DNA, the CDR3 is TGCGCCAGCAGCCCCTTGGATTCTACAGGGGAAGAGACCCAGTACTTC. Protein sequence: CASSPLDSTGEETQYF.